A single sample gave rise to the 17 T cell receptor beta chains below, sequenced in a study of Graves' ophthalmopathy and Graves' hyperthyroidism. RNA transcripts were the template, and TCR beta CDR3 regions were amplified from them. HTBI primers primed a first-round RT-PCR, and a second-round multiplex PCR followed. TCRdb itself ran the multiplex PCR reads through MiXCR, one entry per CDR3 protein. This sample has hundreds of thousands of distinct CDR3 sequences, with around 42% found just once. The sample was peripheral blood. The receptors were sampled from an adult man with Graves' ophthalmopathy.

The genes are TRBV20-1 and TRBJ1-1; 9 bases map to TRBD1. The V segment lost 8 bases and the J segment 1 base; nucleotides outside the gene matches: 8. From germline, CDR1 is DFQATT and CDR2 SNEGSKA (reference sequence). The CDR3 is 14 amino acids. DNA of the CDR3: TGCAGTCAACACAGGGGGCGGGCGAACACTGAAGCTTTCTTT. Translated: CSQHRGRANTEAFF.

This chain joins TRBV12-3 or TRBV12-4 and TRBJ1-1; D may be TRBD1 (5 bases). This CDR3 comprises 14 residues. Trimming shortened V by 5 bases and J by 4 bases, and 14 bases separated the two germline ends. The CDR3 coding sequence is TGTGCCAGCAGTCCCCTTCAGGGTTTCACTGAAGCTTTCTTT. Translation gives CASSPLQGFTEAFF.

This clonotype has a handful of counts. The CDR3 sequence: CASSMLGQSSGANVLTF. The CDR3, as DNA: TGTGCCAGCAGCATGTTGGGACAGTCTTCTGGGGCCAACGTCCTGACTTTC. The gene calls are TRBV5-8 and TRBJ2-6, with TRBD1 matching over 7 bases. The CDR3 loop spans 17 amino acids. Germline-derived CDR1 and CDR2 are SGHTS and YDEGEE. The V segment lost 4 bases and the J segment 1 base; nucleotides outside the gene matches: 8. The full variable domain, its missing parts supplied by reference TRBV5-8 and TRBJ2-6, is EAGVTQSPTHLIKTRGQQATLRCSPISGHTSVYWYQQALGLGLQFLLWYDEGEERNRGNFPPRFSGRQFPNYSSELNVNALELEDSALYLCASSMLGQSSGANVLTFGAGSRLTVL.

CDR3 sequence (DNA): TGTGCCAGCAGCTTTACGCTGGGCACTGAAGCTTTCTTT. Translated: CASSFTLGTEAFF. This chain links TRBV7-2 with TRBJ1-1, with no clear D. V lost 3 bases and J 4 bases, leaving 9 bases between the germline ends. This CDR3 spans 13 amino acids. The germline gives CDR1 SGHTA, CDR2 FQGNSA.

This clonotype showed up just a few times. V usage is TRBV7-9 and J usage is TRBJ2-7, with 10 bases fitting TRBD1. V lost 5 bases to trimming and J lost 5 bases; unmatched junction nucleotides: 6. CDR3 length: 14 residues. Germline loops: CDR1 SEHNR, CDR2 FQNEAQ (reference sequence). The CDR3 is CASSKRTGGDEQYF. Here the CDR3 DNA reads TGTGCCAGCAGCAAAAGGACAGGGGGAGACGAGCAGTACTTC.

This clonotype was seen a handful of times. The DNA for the CDR3 is TGTGCCAGCAGCTTAAGGGAGGGCGGGGAGCTGTTTTTT. Protein sequence: CASSLREGGELFF. The chain has TRBV7-8 and TRBJ2-2; 7 bases are a match to TRBD2. Germline CDR1 reads SGHVS; CDR2 reads FQNEAQ. The length of the CDR3 is 13 residues. The junction had 1 base not matched to a gene; V was cut back by 2 bases and J by 7 bases. The whole variable domain, remainder taken from reference TRBV7-8 and TRBJ2-2, is GAGVSQSPRYKVAKRGQDVALRCDPISGHVSLFWYQQALGQGPEFLTYFQNEAQLDKSGLPSDRFFAERPEGSVSTLKIQRTQQEDSAVYLCASSLREGGELFFGEGSRLTVL.

The chain employs TRBV7-8 and TRBJ2-7; TRBD1 is a possible D gene (5 bases). CDR3 length: 12 amino acids. Germline V lookup: CDR1 SGHVS, CDR2 FQNEAQ. V was shortened by 5 bases and J by 6 bases, with 11 bases between the two germline ends. CDR3 residues: CASSPRRAEQYF. CDR3 bases: TGTGCCAGCAGCCCACGCAGGGCCGAGCAGTACTTC.

This clonotype was counted many times. The chain couples TRBV24-1 to TRBJ2-2; no firm D call. CDR3 size: 14 residues. Trimming stripped 4 bases from V and 3 bases from J, with 8 bases between. Germline loops: CDR1 KGHDR, CDR2 SFDVKD. The CDR3 DNA is TGTGCCACCAGTGAAGAGCCAGACACCGGGGAGCTGTTTTTT. This translates into CATSEEPDTGELFF.

The chain joins TRBV29-1 to TRBJ2-7; D not certain. CDR1 and CDR2 (germline): SQVTM, ANQGSEA. The CDR3 consists of 12 residues. With 4 bases removed from V and 6 bases from J, the gap between germline ends came to 13 bases. Here the CDR3 DNA reads TGCAGCGTTGGTGATCATCCCCTCGAGCAGTACTTC. It translates to CSVGDHPLEQYF.

The J gene is TRBJ2-7, the V gene TRBV10-3, with TRBD2 matching 7 bases. The V gene's germline CDR1 is ENHRY and CDR2 SYGVKD. The CDR3 sequence is 15 residues long. The junction had 13 bases not matched to a gene; V was cut back by 11 bases and J by 0 bases. The CDR3 reads CAVRDPSGVSYEQYF. The CDR3, as DNA: TGTGCCGTGCGAGACCCTAGCGGAGTCTCCTACGAGCAGTACTTC.

The chain employs TRBV7-3 and TRBJ1-2; 8 nucleotides agree with TRBD1. The CDR3 contains 17 residues. Germline loops: CDR1 SGHTA, CDR2 FQGTGA. With V trimmed by 4 bases and J by 4 bases, 14 bases remained unmatched. CDR3 region: CASSSPDRAEPSYGYTF. Here the CDR3 DNA reads TGTGCCAGCAGCTCCCCGGACAGGGCAGAGCCTAGCTATGGCTACACCTTC.

This clonotype was found a few times. The chain uses TRBV9 and TRBJ1-1, with a weak D call TRBD1 (6 bases). The CDR3 has 15 amino acids. Trimming removed 0 bases from V and 3 bases from J, with 12 bases in between. CDR1 SGDLS and CDR2 YYNGEE come from the germline V gene. The CDR3 DNA is TGTGCCAGCAGCGTAGACATGAGGACAGACACTGAAGCTTTCTTT. This sequence encodes CASSVDMRTDTEAFF. The full variable domain, rest sourced from reference TRBV9 and TRBJ1-1, is DSGVTQTPKHLITATGQRVTLRCSPRSGDLSVYWYQQSLDQGLQFLIQYYNGEERAKGNILERFSAQQFPDLHSELNLSSLELGDSALYFCASSVDMRTDTEAFFGQGTRLTVV.

This clonotype appeared many times. V and J are TRBV24-1 and TRBJ1-5; the D gene is possibly TRBD1 (6 bases). V lost 4 bases and J 9 bases, leaving 15 bases between the germline ends. This CDR3 is built from 14 residues. Looked up from germline, CDR1 is KGHDR and CDR2 is SFDVKD. The CDR3 nucleotides are TGTGCCACCAGTGACCCTGGACAGATCGGGCCCCAGCATTTT. It specifies CATSDPGQIGPQHF.

The J gene is TRBJ2-5, the V gene TRBV7-2, with 10 bases aligning to TRBD1. Looked up from germline, CDR1 is SGHTA and CDR2 is FQGNSA. The V and J ends lost 1 base and 5 bases, in that order; junction bases with no gene match: 13. The CDR3 runs 18 residues. CDR3 protein: CASSLGTGGQQQDETQYF. As DNA, the CDR3 is TGTGCCAGCAGCTTAGGGACAGGGGGTCAGCAACAAGATGAGACCCAGTACTTC.

This sequence joins TRBV20-1 and TRBJ2-5; D is unclear. This CDR3 region has 13 residues. V was cut by 2 bases and J by 2 bases, with 9 bases left in between. The germline V gene encodes CDR1 DFQATT and CDR2 SNEGSKA (reference sequence). The CDR3 DNA reads as TGCAGTGCTAGACACTCGGCACAAGAGACCCAGTACTTC. Translating gives CSARHSAQETQYF.

This clonotype was recorded at least ten times. This chain uses TRBV24-1 with TRBJ1-2, with 7 bases fitting TRBD1. There are 12 residues in the CDR3. Trimming at V came to 9 bases and at J to 6 bases, leaving 6 bases not matched to a gene. The germline CDR1 and CDR2 sequences are KGHDR and SFDVKD. CDR3 residues: CATSGQEDGYTF. Written as DNA, the CDR3 is TGTGCCACCTCCGGACAGGAGGATGGCTACACCTTC.

A few counts support this clonotype. V usage is TRBV7-9 and J usage is TRBJ1-1; 7 bases line up with TRBD1. V trimming: 5 bases; J trimming: 0 bases; junction bases outside the gene matches: 6. This CDR3 comprises 15 residues. Germline values: CDR1 SEHNR, CDR2 FQNEAQ (reference sequence). The CDR3 is CASSLLTGMNTEAFF. The DNA of the CDR3 is TGTGCCAGCAGCCTCCTGACAGGGATGAACACTGAAGCTTTCTTT.